Following are 23 T cell receptor beta chains from one sample sequenced in a study of blood T cell repertoires in COVID-19. The method was immunoSEQ multiplex PCR; TCRdb's version includes in-frame clones alone and lacks a portion of them. The sample yields fewer than 200,000 clones, around 82% seen once. The sample taken for sequencing was peripheral blood. The receptors derive from a man aged 60-69 years who had recovered from COVID-19.

V and J are TRBV2 and TRBJ2-7; D is possibly TRBD1 (6 bases). V was shortened by 7 bases and J by 3 bases, with 16 bases between the two germline ends. The CDR3 is 14 residues long. In germline, CDR1 is SNHLY, CDR2 FYNNEI. The CDR3 region is CASKPDRPHYEQYF. The CDR3, as DNA: TGTGCCAGCAAGCCAGACAGGCCTCACTACGAGCAGTACTTC.

The rearrangement joins TRBV7-6 to TRBJ2-7, with TRBD1 identical over 9 bases. With 5 bases clipped from V and 5 bases from J, the junction kept 13 bases outside the gene matches. Germline loops: CDR1 SGHVS, CDR2 FNYEAQ. The CDR3 sequence is 16 residues long. CDR3 sequence: CASSPTPDRGRDEQYF. Here the CDR3 DNA reads TGTGCCAGCAGCCCTACCCCGGACAGGGGAAGGGACGAGCAGTACTTC.

The table lists this clone with a count of one. The genes are TRBV7-2 and TRBJ2-3; possible D gene TRBD2, 5 bases. The CDR3 is 17 amino acids. Germline CDR1 is SGHTA and CDR2 is FQGNSA. The V and J ends lost 1 base and 0 bases respectively, with 14 bases between them. The CDR3 loop reads CASSLGAGRGSTDTQYF. The CDR3 DNA reads TGTGCCAGCAGCTTAGGGGCGGGCCGCGGGAGCACAGATACGCAGTATTTT.

This clone was counted once. The rearrangement uses TRBV5-5 and TRBJ1-1; D remains ambiguous. From germline, CDR1 is SGHKS and CDR2 YYEKEE (reference sequence). The V end was cut by 3 bases, the J end by 1 base, with 10 bases between. The CDR3 is made up of 14 amino acids. The CDR3 protein is CASSSRIQNTEAFF. DNA for the CDR3: TGTGCCAGCAGCTCCAGGATCCAGAACACTGAAGCTTTCTTT.

This rearrangement joins TRBV6-1 to TRBJ1-4; D is perhaps TRBD1 (6 bases). The CDR3 is 16 residues long. Germline CDR1 reads MNHNS; CDR2 reads SASEGT. Trimming took off 4 bases at V and 2 bases at J, with 14 bases between the two ends. The CDR3 DNA reads as TGTGCCAGCAGTGTTATACGGGGGGCTACTAATGAAAAACTGTTTTTT. Residues: CASSVIRGATNEKLFF.

The chain recombines TRBV19 with TRBJ2-5; TRBD2 might be the D (5 bases). The CDR3 spans 13 residues. Germline V gene data show CDR1 as LNHDA and CDR2 as SQIVND (reference sequence). Trimming left V 5 bases short and J 5 bases short, with 12 bases between. CDR3 DNA: TGTGCCAGTAGTGACACTAGTTTGGAGACCCAGTACTTC. This gives the protein CASSDTSLETQYF.

The chain joins TRBV5-8 to TRBJ1-6; D is unclear. The germline V and J ends were trimmed by 6 bases and 1 base, with 11 bases remaining between them. CDR3 length: 15 amino acids. Germline V gene lookup returns CDR1 SGHTS and CDR2 YDEGEE. The DNA of the CDR3 is TGTGCCAGCACCTCGGGAAGTTCCTATAATTCACCCCTCCACTTT. This gives the protein CASTSGSSYNSPLHF.

This clone was observed a handful of times. V is TRBV7-9 and J is TRBJ1-5, with TRBD1 matching 7 bases. With V trimmed by 5 bases and J by 3 bases, 7 bases remained unmatched. There are 15 residues in the CDR3. Germline V gene lookup returns CDR1 SEHNR and CDR2 FQNEAQ (reference sequence). CDR3 sequence: CASSPSQGTNQPQHF. CDR3 bases: TGTGCCAGCAGCCCCTCACAGGGGACCAATCAGCCCCAGCATTTT. Complete variable domain (other parts from reference TRBV7-9 and TRBJ1-5): DTGVSQNPRHKITKRGQNVTFRCDPISEHNRLYWYRQTLGQGPEFLTYFQNEAQLEKSRLLSDRFSAERPKGSFSTLEIQRTEQGDSAMYLCASSPSQGTNQPQHFGDGTRLSIL.

The chain has TRBV29-1 and TRBJ2-1; D is undetermined. Trimming removed 8 bases at V and 6 bases at J, with 17 bases between. CDR1 is SQVTM and CDR2 is ANQGSEA in the germline V gene. The CDR3 runs 13 residues. The CDR3 here is CSSGASTGNEQFF. The CDR3 DNA reads as TGCAGCTCCGGCGCCTCTACTGGCAATGAGCAGTTCTTC.

This clone was observed a single time. The V call is TRBV7-3, the J call TRBJ2-3; possibly TRBD2 for D (5 bases). Trimming cost V 1 base and J 4 bases, with 6 bases left between them. The CDR3 runs to 13 residues. CDR1 SGHTA and CDR2 FQGTGA come from the germline V gene. The CDR3 nucleotides are TGTGCCAGCAGCTTAAGGAGGTCAGATACGCAGTATTTT. Translating gives CASSLRRSDTQYF.

The chain joins TRBV7-9 to TRBJ1-1; possibly TRBD1 for D (6 bases). V gave up 5 bases and J gave up 1 base, with 17 bases separating them. The V gene's germline CDR1 is SEHNR and CDR2 FQNEAQ (reference sequence). This CDR3 is built from 16 residues. CDR3 amino acids: CASSDTGFFGNTEAFF. The CDR3 DNA follows: TGTGCCAGCAGCGACACAGGGTTTTTTGGGAACACTGAAGCTTTCTTT.

This clone was observed a single time. Other DNA sequences of this sample code for an identical CDR3. The rearrangement uses TRBV11-2 and TRBJ1-1, with D hard to call. This CDR3 comprises 12 residues. Per germline, CDR1 SGHAT and CDR2 FQNNGV. Trimming stripped 3 bases from V and 1 base from J, with 3 bases between. The CDR3 DNA reads as TGTGCCAGCAGCTTTCGGAACACTGAAGCTTTCTTT. Translating gives CASSFRNTEAFF.

The chain couples TRBV30 to TRBJ1-1, with D maybe TRBD1 (5 bases). The CDR3 has 12 residues. Per the germline V gene, CDR1 is GTSNPN and CDR2 is SVGIG (reference sequence). The germline V and J ends were trimmed by 3 bases and 6 bases, with 11 bases remaining between them. CDR3 in DNA: TGTGCCTGGAGCCCAGGGAGGCCTGAAGCTTTCTTT. It encodes CAWSPGRPEAFF.

The J gene is TRBJ1-1, the V gene TRBV27; no reliable D call. CDR1 is MNHEY, CDR2 SMNVEV, per germline (reference sequence). Trimming left V 0 bases short and J 5 bases short, with 10 bases between. The CDR3 is 14 amino acids. CDR3 amino acids: CASSLSGGQTEAFF. For the CDR3, the DNA is TGTGCCAGCAGTTTATCAGGCGGGCAAACTGAAGCTTTCTTT.

There are a few counts of this clone. The chain links TRBV27 to TRBJ2-2; the D is unclear. This CDR3 is 14 amino acids long. The V gene's germline CDR1 is MNHEY and CDR2 SMNVEV (reference sequence). The V gene lost 2 bases and the J gene lost 4 bases, with 8 bases spanning the gap. The CDR3 coding sequence is TGTGCCAGCAGTTTAAGGAGCGTCACCGGGGAGCTGTTTTTT. This translates into CASSLRSVTGELFF.

This sequence joins TRBV6-6 and TRBJ2-7; the D gene is possibly TRBD2 (6 bases). The germline CDR1 and CDR2 sequences are MNHNY and SVGAGI (reference sequence). The CDR3 spans 15 residues. The V gene lost 4 bases and the J gene lost 4 bases, with 17 bases spanning the gap. The CDR3 nucleotides are TGTGCCAGCAGTTTCCCGGGAGCCGTGGCGTACGAGCAGTACTTC. It specifies CASSFPGAVAYEQYF.

This chain joins TRBV25-1 and TRBJ2-2; 7 positions agree with TRBD1. Trimming cost V 6 bases and J 5 bases; bases outside gene matches: 12. The CDR3 spans 16 residues. The germline V gene encodes CDR1 MGHDK and CDR2 SYGVNS. CDR3 sequence (DNA): TGTGCCAGCAGGGGTCCGGGACAGATAATTACCGGGGAGCTGTTTTTT. Protein sequence: CASRGPGQIITGELFF.

The chain has TRBV5-1 and TRBJ2-6; TRBD1 is a possible D gene (6 bases). The CDR3 has 14 amino acids. Trimming shortened V by 6 bases and J by 1 base, and 8 bases separated the two germline ends. In germline, CDR1 is SGHRS, CDR2 YFSETQ. The CDR3 spells CASTTGSGANVLTF. In nucleotides, the CDR3 is TGCGCCAGCACCACAGGGTCTGGGGCCAACGTCCTGACTTTC.

V usage is TRBV9 and J usage is TRBJ1-6, with 7 nucleotides matching TRBD1. Germline assignment: CDR1 SGDLS and CDR2 YYNGEE. The J segment lost 0 bases and the V segment lost 3 bases, leaving 6 bases of the junction unmatched. The CDR3 runs 17 residues. This CDR3 is CASSAATGSSYNSPLHF. In DNA form, the CDR3 reads TGTGCCAGCAGCGCCGCGACAGGGAGCTCCTATAATTCACCCCTCCACTTT.

V is TRBV6-6 and J is TRBJ1-5, with 7 bases lining up with TRBD1. With V trimmed by 6 bases and J by 3 bases, 5 bases remained unmatched. CDR3 length: 14 amino acids. CDR1 and CDR2 from the germline V gene are MNHNY and SVGAGI (reference sequence). The CDR3: CASRETGNNQPQHF. The DNA for the CDR3 is TGTGCCAGCAGAGAGACAGGGAACAATCAGCCCCAGCATTTT.

The rearrangement links TRBV7-9 to TRBJ1-6, with D possibly matching TRBD1 (6 bases). Deletions cut 0 bases from V and 9 bases from J, with 12 bases between. The CDR3 is 15 residues long. Germline CDR1 and CDR2: SEHNR and FQNEAQ (reference sequence). CDR3 residues: CASSLASGVGSPLHF. The CDR3 DNA sequence: TGTGCCAGCAGCTTAGCTTCAGGGGTAGGTTCACCCCTCCACTTT.

The CDR3 loop is CASSAGIVYEQYF. In nucleotides, the CDR3 is TGTGCCAGCAGTGCGGGGATCGTCTACGAGCAGTACTTC. The gene calls are TRBV25-1 and TRBJ2-7; D may be TRBD2 (5 bases). Per the germline V gene, CDR1 is MGHDK and CDR2 is SYGVNS. Deletions cut 4 bases from V and 3 bases from J, with 10 bases between. CDR3 length equals 13 residues.

V usage is TRBV19 and J usage is TRBJ2-5, with 9 bases identical to TRBD1. V was pared by 5 bases and J by 2 bases, with 6 bases of the junction left unmatched. The CDR3 is made up of 15 amino acids. Per germline, CDR1 LNHDA and CDR2 SQIVND (reference sequence). The CDR3 loop reads CASSLGDRDQETQYF. The CDR3 coding sequence is TGTGCCAGTAGTCTGGGGGACAGGGATCAAGAGACCCAGTACTTC.